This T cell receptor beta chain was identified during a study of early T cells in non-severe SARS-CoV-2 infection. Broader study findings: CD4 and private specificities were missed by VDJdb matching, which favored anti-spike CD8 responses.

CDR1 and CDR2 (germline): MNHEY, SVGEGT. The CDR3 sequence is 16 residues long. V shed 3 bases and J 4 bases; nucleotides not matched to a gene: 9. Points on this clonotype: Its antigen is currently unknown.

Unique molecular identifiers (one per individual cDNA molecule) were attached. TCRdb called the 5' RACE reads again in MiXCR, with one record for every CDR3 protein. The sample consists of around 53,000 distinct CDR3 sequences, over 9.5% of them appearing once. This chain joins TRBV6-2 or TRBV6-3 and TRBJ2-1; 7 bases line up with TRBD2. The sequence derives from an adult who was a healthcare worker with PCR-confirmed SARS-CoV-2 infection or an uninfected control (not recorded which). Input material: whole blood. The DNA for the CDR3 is TGTGCCAGCAGTTATTATACCGCGGGAGAGTACAATGAGCAGTTCTTC. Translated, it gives CASSYYTAGEYNEQFF.